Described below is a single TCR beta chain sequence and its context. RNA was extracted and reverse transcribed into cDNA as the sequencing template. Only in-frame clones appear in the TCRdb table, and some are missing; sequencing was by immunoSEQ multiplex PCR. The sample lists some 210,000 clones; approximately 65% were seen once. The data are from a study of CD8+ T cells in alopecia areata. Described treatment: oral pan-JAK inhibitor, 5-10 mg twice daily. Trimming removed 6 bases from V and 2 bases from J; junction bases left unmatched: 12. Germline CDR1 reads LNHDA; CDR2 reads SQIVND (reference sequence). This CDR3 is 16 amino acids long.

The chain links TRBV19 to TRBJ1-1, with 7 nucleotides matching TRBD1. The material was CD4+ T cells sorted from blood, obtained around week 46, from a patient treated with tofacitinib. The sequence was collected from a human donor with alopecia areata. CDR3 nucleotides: TGTGCCAGTAGAAAAGACCGGGACAGTGATAACACTGAAGCTTTCTTT. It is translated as CASRKDRDSDNTEAFF.